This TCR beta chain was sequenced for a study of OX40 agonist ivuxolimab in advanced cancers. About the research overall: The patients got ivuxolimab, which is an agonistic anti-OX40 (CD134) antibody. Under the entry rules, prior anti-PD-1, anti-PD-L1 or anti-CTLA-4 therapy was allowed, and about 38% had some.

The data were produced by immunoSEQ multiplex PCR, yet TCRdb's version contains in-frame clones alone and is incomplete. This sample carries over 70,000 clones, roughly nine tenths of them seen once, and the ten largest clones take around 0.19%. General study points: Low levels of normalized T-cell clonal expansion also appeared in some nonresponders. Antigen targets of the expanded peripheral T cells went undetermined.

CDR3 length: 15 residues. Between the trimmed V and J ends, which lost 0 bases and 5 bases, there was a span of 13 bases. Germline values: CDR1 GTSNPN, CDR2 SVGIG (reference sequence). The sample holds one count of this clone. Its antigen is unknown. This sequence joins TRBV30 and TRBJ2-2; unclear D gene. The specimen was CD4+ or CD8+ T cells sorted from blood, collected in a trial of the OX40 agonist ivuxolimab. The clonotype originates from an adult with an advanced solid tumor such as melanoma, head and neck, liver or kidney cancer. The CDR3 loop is CAWSVLSGLTGELFF. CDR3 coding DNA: TGTGCCTGGAGTGTACTCTCGGGTCTGACCGGGGAGCTGTTTTTT.